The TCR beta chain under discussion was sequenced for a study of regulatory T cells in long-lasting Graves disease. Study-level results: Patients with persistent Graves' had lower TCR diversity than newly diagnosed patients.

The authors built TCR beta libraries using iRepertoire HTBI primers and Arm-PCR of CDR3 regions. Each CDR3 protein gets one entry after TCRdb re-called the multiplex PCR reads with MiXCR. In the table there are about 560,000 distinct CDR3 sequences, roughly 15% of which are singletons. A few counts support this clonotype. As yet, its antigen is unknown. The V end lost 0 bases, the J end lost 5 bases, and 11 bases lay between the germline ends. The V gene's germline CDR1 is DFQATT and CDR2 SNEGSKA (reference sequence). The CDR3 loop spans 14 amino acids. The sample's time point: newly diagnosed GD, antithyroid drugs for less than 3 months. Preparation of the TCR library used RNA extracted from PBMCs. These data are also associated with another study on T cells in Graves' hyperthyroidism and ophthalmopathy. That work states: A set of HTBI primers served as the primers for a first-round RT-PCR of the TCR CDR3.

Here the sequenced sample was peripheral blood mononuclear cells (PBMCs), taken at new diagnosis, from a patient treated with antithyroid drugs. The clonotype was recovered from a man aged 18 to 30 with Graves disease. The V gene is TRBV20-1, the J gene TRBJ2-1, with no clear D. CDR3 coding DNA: TGCAGTGCTAGAGAAGCCGGCCAGAACAATGAGCAGTTCTTC. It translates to CSAREAGQNNEQFF.